This T cell receptor (beta chain) was sequenced during a study of blood T cell repertoires in COVID-19. Across the study: The United States, Italy and Spain were the sources of the acute and convalescent COVID-19 samples. T cells, B-cell-depleted T cells, or PBMCs supplied cDNA or gDNA.

Clones were read by immunoSEQ multiplex PCR, and TCRdb kept only the in-frame ones, dropping some. The table includes approximately 200,000 clones, approximately 85% detected once. J was trimmed by 5 bases and V by 5 bases; bases with no gene match: 4. The germline gives CDR1 LNHNV, CDR2 YYDKDF (reference sequence). The CDR3 contains 16 residues. Participants reported their clinical history, and cohort assignment relied on those reports. This receptor was identified in a man aged 35-49 years who had recovered from COVID-19. The sample taken for sequencing was PBMCs or T cells enriched from blood (not recorded which). The chain uses TRBV15 and TRBJ2-1; 15 bases agree with TRBD2. The CDR3 DNA reads TGTGCCACCAGCGGACTAGCGGGAGGGGCCAACAATGAGCAGTTCTTC. Translated, it gives CATSGLAGGANNEQFF.